This passage covers 29 T cell receptor beta chains from one sample sequenced in a study of technical replicates of blood from several donors. TCRdb's copy holds only in-frame clones and misses some; the assay was immunoSEQ multiplex PCR. The sample lists 45,000 to 55,000 clones, roughly 94% seen once, with 0.2% to 0.25% in the top ten. The sequenced sample consisted of T cells isolated from PBMCs. These receptors all stem from a human donor in good health.

V usage is TRBV7-8 and J usage is TRBJ2-7, with 7 nucleotides matching TRBD2. This CDR3 has 15 residues. CDR1 is SGHVS and CDR2 is FQNEAQ in the germline V gene. V lost 3 bases and J lost 5; bases outside the gene matches: 10. The DNA of the CDR3 is TGTGCCAGCAGCTTGCGACTAGCTGGAAAGCACGAGCAGTACTTC. Its protein is CASSLRLAGKHEQYF.

This clone came up once. The chain uses TRBV5-1 and TRBJ2-2; the match to TRBD1 covers 10 bases. J was trimmed by 6 bases and V by 3 bases; bases with no gene match: 2. This CDR3 region has 14 residues. Germline-derived CDR1 and CDR2 are SGHRS and YFSETQ. CDR3 sequence: CASSWGQGPGELFF. The CDR3 coding sequence is TGCGCCAGCAGCTGGGGACAGGGGCCCGGGGAGCTGTTTTTT.

The J gene is TRBJ1-2, the V gene TRBV29-1, with D tentatively TRBD1 (5 bases). Trimming left V 6 bases short and J 0 bases short, with 14 bases between. The CDR3 is 14 residues long. From germline, CDR1 is SQVTM and CDR2 ANQGSEA. The CDR3 loop is CSVPTGVPNYGYTF. In nucleotides, the CDR3 is TGCAGCGTACCCACAGGAGTACCTAACTATGGCTACACCTTC.

The chain uses TRBV14 and TRBJ1-1; TRBD1 aligns across 9 bases. J was trimmed by 6 bases and V by 1 base; bases with no gene match: 9. CDR1 and CDR2 from the germline V gene are SGHDN and FVKESK. This CDR3 region has 16 residues. The CDR3 coding sequence is TGTGCCAGCAGCCAAGGGACAGGGGTCTCGATCTCTGAAGCTTTCTTT. This encodes CASSQGTGVSISEAFF.

This clone occurred a few times. The chain has TRBV14 and TRBJ1-4, with D hard to call. The CDR3 runs to 15 residues. The ends were cut back, 2 bases at V and 3 bases at J, with 10 bases in the middle. Germline CDR1 reads SGHDN; CDR2 reads FVKESK. CDR3 region: CASSQLRLSNEKLFF. As DNA, the CDR3 is TGTGCCAGCAGCCAACTTAGACTTTCTAATGAAAAACTGTTTTTT.

The chain uses TRBV6-5 and TRBJ2-7; D might be TRBD2 (6 bases). V was clipped by 5 bases and J by 2 bases, with 16 bases between them. CDR1 is MNHEY, CDR2 SVGAGI, per germline. This CDR3 comprises 15 residues. The CDR3 is CASSTIMEGPYEQYF. CDR3 DNA sequence: TGTGCCAGCAGTACCATAATGGAGGGGCCCTACGAGCAGTACTTC.

This clone came up once. The rearrangement uses TRBV6-6 and TRBJ1-5; D is ambiguous. The V and J ends lost 2 bases and 7 bases respectively, with 6 bases between them. Germline V gives CDR1 MNHNY, CDR2 SVGAGI (reference sequence). The CDR3 is 12 amino acids. CDR3 in DNA: TGTGCCAGCAGTTACACCCTACAGCCCCAGCATTTT. It specifies CASSYTLQPQHF.

This clone was found once. The chain uses TRBV15 and TRBJ2-4, with 11 bases fitting TRBD2. The V gene end was trimmed by 0 bases and the J gene end by 0 bases; junction bases not matched to a gene: 7. This CDR3 is 19 amino acids long. Germline assignment: CDR1 LNHNV and CDR2 YYDKDF (reference sequence). The CDR3 DNA follows: TGTGCCACCAGCAGAGATTACGGGACTAGCGGAATAGCCAAAAACATTCAGTACTTC. Protein sequence: CATSRDYGTSGIAKNIQYF.

The rearrangement uses TRBV10-3 and TRBJ1-5; no clear D. The germline gives CDR1 ENHRY, CDR2 SYGVKD. The germline V and J ends were trimmed by 0 bases and 2 bases, with 8 bases remaining between them. The CDR3 is 15 residues long. CDR3 sequence: CAISESRQGNQPQHF. CDR3 DNA: TGTGCCATCAGTGAGTCCCGGCAGGGCAATCAGCCCCAGCATTTT.

This chain links TRBV28 with TRBJ1-1; no reliable D call. Trimming shortened V by 6 bases and J by 2 bases, and 13 bases separated the two germline ends. Germline assignment: CDR1 MDHEN and CDR2 SYDVKM. The CDR3 is 14 residues long. The CDR3 coding sequence is TGTGCCAGCAGATTAACGGCAGGTAACACTGAAGCTTTCTTT. This encodes CASRLTAGNTEAFF.

The rearrangement links TRBV5-6 to TRBJ1-2; maybe TRBD1 (6 bases). The germline CDR1 and CDR2 sequences are SGHDT and YYEEEE. V lost 1 base and J lost 8, with 12 bases in between. This CDR3 has 13 residues. The chain's CDR3 is CASSLWGTSGYTF. CDR3 DNA: TGTGCCAGCAGCTTGTGGGGGACAAGCGGCTACACCTTC.

The gene calls are TRBV4-1 and TRBJ2-3; a weak D match, TRBD2 (7 bases). V dropped 11 bases and J dropped 3 bases, with 18 bases sitting between them. The CDR3 is made up of 14 amino acids. Germline assignment: CDR1 MGHRA and CDR2 YSYEKL. CDR3 DNA: TGCGCCGTCGGGGGGCAGGTTAAGACAGATACGCAGTATTTT. It codes for CAVGGQVKTDTQYF.

This chain links TRBV18 with TRBJ1-4, with 8 bases that match TRBD1. Trimming cost V 0 bases and J 1 base; bases outside gene matches: 4. There are 17 residues in the CDR3. Germline V CDR1 and CDR2: KGHSH, LQKENI. CDR3 sequence: CASSPPRQGKTNEKLFF. The CDR3 DNA reads TGTGCCAGCTCACCACCGCGACAGGGGAAAACTAATGAAAAACTGTTTTTT.

This clone was observed a single time. The chain is built from TRBV19 and TRBJ2-5; D not resolved. The CDR3 length is 12 residues. Germline V CDR1 and CDR2: LNHDA, SQIVND (reference sequence). V was clipped by 4 bases and J by 5 bases, with 8 bases between them. The CDR3: CASSTSSETQYF. The CDR3 DNA reads as TGTGCCAGTAGTACTAGTTCGGAGACCCAGTACTTC.

The chain couples TRBV28 to TRBJ1-1; D perhaps matches TRBD1 (6 bases). V dropped 4 bases and J dropped 9 bases, with 15 bases sitting between them. The CDR3 runs 13 residues. The germline V gene has CDR1 MDHEN and CDR2 SYDVKM. The CDR3 is CASSSWGTPKAFF. The DNA of the CDR3 is TGTGCCAGCAGTTCCTGGGGGACACCCAAAGCTTTCTTT.

The J gene is TRBJ2-1, the V gene TRBV6-5, with TRBD2 matching over 8 bases. Germline V gene lookup returns CDR1 MNHEY and CDR2 SVGAGI. V was clipped by 2 bases and J by 6 bases; unmatched bases: 9. CDR3 length equals 16 residues. CDR3 sequence: CASSYRSGSHSNEQFF. The CDR3 DNA reads TGTGCCAGCAGTTACCGAAGCGGGAGCCACTCCAATGAGCAGTTCTTC.

V is TRBV5-4 and J is TRBJ2-5; the D gene is possibly TRBD2 (6 bases). Trimming took off 4 bases at V and 0 bases at J, with 10 bases between the two ends. This CDR3 has 14 residues. Per germline, CDR1 SGHNT and CDR2 YYREEE (reference sequence). CDR3 sequence: CASSLGLHQETQYF. For the CDR3, the DNA is TGTGCCAGCAGCCTGGGACTTCACCAAGAGACCCAGTACTTC.

The V call is TRBV11-1, the J call TRBJ2-1; D possibly corresponds to TRBD2 (6 bases). The germline V gene has CDR1 SGHAT and CDR2 FQDESV (reference sequence). V lost 6 bases and J 6 bases, leaving 15 bases between the germline ends. This CDR3 is built from 14 residues. The CDR3 region has the DNA TGTGCCAGCAGTAGGAGGGCCGAAATCAATGAGCAGTTCTTC. Amino acids: CASSRRAEINEQFF. Full variable domain (outside the CDR3, taken from reference TRBV11-1 and TRBJ2-1): EAEVAQSPRYKITEKSQAVAFWCDPISGHATLYWYRQILGQGPELLVQFQDESVVDDSQLPKDRFSAERLKGVDSTLKIQPAELGDSAMYLCASSRRAEINEQFFGPGTRLTVL.

The chain is built from TRBV6-5 and TRBJ2-7; possibly TRBD1 for D (5 bases). The germline V gene has CDR1 MNHEY and CDR2 SVGAGI. CDR3 length: 13 residues. V lost 5 bases, J lost 4 bases, and 12 bases lay in between. The CDR3 coding sequence is TGTGCCAGCAGTCCTAAGGGGTTTTACGAGCAGTACTTC. Its protein product is CASSPKGFYEQYF.

This clone was counted a single time. The chain links TRBV5-4 to TRBJ1-2, with TRBD1 as a possible D gene (5 bases). Germline lookup yields CDR1 SGHNT and CDR2 YYREEE (reference sequence). The CDR3 sequence is 12 residues long. Trimming stripped 4 bases from V and 8 bases from J, with 12 bases between. In nucleotides, the CDR3 is TGTGCCAGCAGCGCAGCGGGGGACGGCTACACCTTC. Translated, it gives CASSAAGDGYTF.

The chain has TRBV6-5 and TRBJ2-5, with TRBD2 identical over 14 bases. This CDR3 is built from 15 residues. V lost 4 bases and J lost 3; bases outside the gene matches: 1. Germline V gives CDR1 MNHEY, CDR2 SVGAGI. The CDR3 coding sequence is TGTGCCAGCAGTTCGGGACTAGCGGGGGAAGAGACCCAGTACTTC. As protein: CASSSGLAGEETQYF.

V gene TRBV7-8 combines with J gene TRBJ2-2; TRBD2 might be the D (7 bases). Trimming shortened V by 1 base and J by 5 bases, and 17 bases separated the two germline ends. Germline V CDR1 and CDR2: SGHVS, FQNEAQ. CDR3 size: 17 residues. The CDR3 bases are TGTGCCAGCAGCTTAGTCCTGAGGGGGGGCGGGACCGGGGAGCTGTTTTTT. It codes for CASSLVLRGGGTGELFF.

The CDR3 DNA reads as TGCGCCAGCAGCTCTAGGACAGGACAACCCAATGAGCAGTTCTTC. It is translated as CASSSRTGQPNEQFF. The chain employs TRBV5-1 and TRBJ2-1; TRBD1 aligns across 7 bases. The CDR3 is 15 residues long. V gave up 3 bases and J gave up 6 bases; unmatched junction bases: 9. CDR1 and CDR2 (germline): SGHRS, YFSETQ. The full variable domain, its missing parts supplied by reference TRBV5-1 and TRBJ2-1, is KAGVTQTPRYLIKTRGQQVTLSCSPISGHRSVSWYQQTPGQGLQFLFEYFSETQRNKGNFPGRFSGRQFSNSRSEMNVSTLELGDSALYLCASSSRTGQPNEQFFGPGTRLTVL.

The gene calls are TRBV7-9 and TRBJ2-1, with D tentatively TRBD2 (6 bases). Germline assignment: CDR1 SEHNR and CDR2 FQNEAQ (reference sequence). V was shortened by 3 bases and J by 0 bases, with 6 bases between the two germline ends. The CDR3 spans 14 residues. The CDR3 sequence: CASSFGSSYNEQFF. DNA of the CDR3: TGTGCCAGCAGCTTCGGGAGCTCCTACAATGAGCAGTTCTTC. Supplemented by reference TRBV7-9 and TRBJ2-1, the full variable domain reads DTGVSQNPRHKITKRGQNVTFRCDPISEHNRLYWYRQTLGQGPEFLTYFQNEAQLEKSRLLSDRFSAERPKGSFSTLEIQRTEQGDSAMYLCASSFGSSYNEQFFGPGTRLTVL.

The chain is built from TRBV12-5 and TRBJ2-7; a possible D gene is TRBD1 (6 bases). From germline, CDR1 is LGHNT and CDR2 FRNRAP. The CDR3 runs to 14 residues. V was cut by 6 bases and J by 5 bases, with 17 bases left in between. The CDR3 nucleotides are TGTGCTAGTGGCATTGCCCTGAGGGGGAACGAGCAGTACTTC. It encodes CASGIALRGNEQYF.

The chain is built from TRBV10-1 and TRBJ1-3; tentatively, D is TRBD1 (6 bases). The CDR3 spans 13 residues. V lost 6 bases, J lost 4 bases, and 10 bases lay in between. Germline CDR1 and CDR2: WNHNN and SYGVQD (reference sequence). CDR3 sequence: CASRPDRGNTIYF. Written as DNA, the CDR3 is TGCGCCAGCAGGCCTGACAGGGGAAACACCATATATTTT.

About this clone: Mismatch with germline at one junction end may stem from a read error. The chain couples TRBV5-4 to TRBJ1-4; D unresolved. Germline V gene data show CDR1 as SGHNT and CDR2 as YYREEE (reference sequence). The CDR3 consists of 15 residues. The CDR3 region is CASNLAGEPNEKLFF. The CDR3 DNA is TGTGCCAGCAACTTGGCCGGGGAGCCTAATGAAAAACTGTTTTTT.

The gene calls are TRBV18 and TRBJ2-2; no definite D call. CDR1 is KGHSH, CDR2 LQKENI, per germline. The CDR3 spans 13 residues. V was pared by 4 bases and J by 4 bases, with 7 bases between. The CDR3: CASSRAFTGELFF. The CDR3 DNA follows: TGTGCCAGCTCACGAGCGTTCACCGGGGAGCTGTTTTTT.

This clone has just one count. This CDR3 is CSVGGPWNEQFF. The DNA for the CDR3 is TGCAGCGTTGGGGGGCCTTGGAATGAGCAGTTCTTC. V usage is TRBV29-1 and J usage is TRBJ2-1; weak D call: TRBD1 (6 bases). Trimming left V 4 bases short and J 7 bases short, with 11 bases between. CDR1 SQVTM and CDR2 ANQGSEA come from the germline V gene. CDR3 length equals 12 residues.